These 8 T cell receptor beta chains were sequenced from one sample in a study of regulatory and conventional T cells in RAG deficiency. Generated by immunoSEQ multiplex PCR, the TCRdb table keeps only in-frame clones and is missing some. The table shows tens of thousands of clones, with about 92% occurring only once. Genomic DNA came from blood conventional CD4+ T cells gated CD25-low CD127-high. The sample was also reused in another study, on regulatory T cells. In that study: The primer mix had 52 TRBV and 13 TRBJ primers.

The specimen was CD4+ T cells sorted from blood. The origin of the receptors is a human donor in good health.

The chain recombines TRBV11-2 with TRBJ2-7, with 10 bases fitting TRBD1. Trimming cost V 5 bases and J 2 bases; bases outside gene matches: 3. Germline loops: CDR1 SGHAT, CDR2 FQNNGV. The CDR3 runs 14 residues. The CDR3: CASSDRGRTYEQYF. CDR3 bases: TGTGCCAGCAGCGACAGGGGGCGAACCTACGAGCAGTACTTC. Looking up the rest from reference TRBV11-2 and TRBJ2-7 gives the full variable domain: EAGVAQSPRYKIIEKRQSVAFWCNPISGHATLYWYQQILGQGPKLLIQFQNNGVVDDSQLPKDRFSAERLKGVDSTLKIQPAKLEDSAVYLCASSDRGRTYEQYFGPGTRLTVT.

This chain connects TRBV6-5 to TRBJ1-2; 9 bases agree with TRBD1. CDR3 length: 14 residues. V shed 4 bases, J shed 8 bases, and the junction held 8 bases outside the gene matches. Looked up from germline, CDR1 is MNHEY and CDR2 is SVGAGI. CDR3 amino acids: CASSLTGGIDGYTF. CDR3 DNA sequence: TGTGCCAGCAGTTTGACAGGGGGAATTGACGGCTACACCTTC.

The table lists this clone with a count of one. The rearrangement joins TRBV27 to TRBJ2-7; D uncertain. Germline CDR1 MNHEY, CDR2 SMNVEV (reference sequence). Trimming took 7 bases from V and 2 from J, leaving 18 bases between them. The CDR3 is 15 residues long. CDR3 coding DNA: TGTGCCAGCAAAAAAATTACCATCCAACCCTACGAGCAGTACTTC. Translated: CASKKITIQPYEQYF.

The CDR3 region has the DNA TGCGCCAGCCGTTCCGGAGGGGAGGGACCGAAATTCTTC. Protein product: CASRSGGEGPKFF. This chain joins TRBV10-1 and TRBJ2-1; 7 bases are shared with TRBD2. The trim removed 8 bases at V and 16 bases at J, leaving 17 bases unmatched. This CDR3 is built from 13 residues. CDR1 is WNHNN, CDR2 SYGVQD, per germline (reference sequence).

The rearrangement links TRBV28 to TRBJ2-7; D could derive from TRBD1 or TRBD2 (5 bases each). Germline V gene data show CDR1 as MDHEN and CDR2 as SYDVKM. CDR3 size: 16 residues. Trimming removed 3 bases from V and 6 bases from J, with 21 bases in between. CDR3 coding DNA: TGTGCCAGCAGTTTTCTAAGCGGTGCCGTTGGGGGCGAGCAGTACTTC. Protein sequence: CASSFLSGAVGGEQYF.

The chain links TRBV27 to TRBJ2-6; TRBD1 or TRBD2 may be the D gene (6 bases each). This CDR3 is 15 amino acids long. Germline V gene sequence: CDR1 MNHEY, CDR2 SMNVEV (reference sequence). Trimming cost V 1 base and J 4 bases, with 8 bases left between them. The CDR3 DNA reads TGTGCCAGCAGTTTATGGGGGGCCGGGGCCAACGTCCTGACTTTC. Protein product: CASSLWGAGANVLTF. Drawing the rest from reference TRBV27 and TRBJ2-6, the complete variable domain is EAQVTQNPRYLITVTGKKLTVTCSQNMNHEYMSWYRQDPGLGLRQIYYSMNVEVTDKGDVPEGYKVSRKEKRNFPLILESPSPNQTSLYFCASSLWGAGANVLTFGAGSRLTVL.

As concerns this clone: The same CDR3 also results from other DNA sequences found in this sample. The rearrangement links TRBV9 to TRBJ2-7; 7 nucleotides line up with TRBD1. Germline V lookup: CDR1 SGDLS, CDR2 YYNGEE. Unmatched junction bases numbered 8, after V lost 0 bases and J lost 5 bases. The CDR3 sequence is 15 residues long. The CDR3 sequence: CASSVGVTGLHEQYF. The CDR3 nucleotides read TGTGCCAGCAGCGTAGGGGTGACAGGGTTGCACGAGCAGTACTTC.

In nucleotides, the CDR3 is TGCGCCAGCAGCCAAGGAGTAGTCCCGGGACGGGAGTTGCTAGCCAAAAACATTCAGTACTTC. Its protein is CASSQGVVPGRELLAKNIQYF. The chain is built from TRBV4-1 and TRBJ2-4, with D tentatively TRBD2 (6 bases). Per germline, CDR1 MGHRA and CDR2 YSYEKL. This CDR3 has 21 amino acids. V was cut by 1 base and J by 0 bases, with 25 bases left in between.